Described below is a single T cell receptor (beta chain) sequence and its context. This sample stems from a study of blood T cell repertoires in COVID-19. Looking at the study overall: COVID-19 samples collected from the United States, Italy and Spain covered acute and convalescent phases. PBMCs, B-cell-depleted T cells, or T cells provided the cDNA or gDNA that made up the material.

As handled by the study authors: The assay estimated nucleated cells by amplifying reference gene primers. Here immunoSEQ multiplex PCR was the method, and the copy in TCRdb shows in-frame clones only, minus some. That table gives V, J and clone size, and the DNA gave D and trimming. The table includes around 70,000 clones, roughly 70% detected once. The germline V gene has CDR1 MGHDK and CDR2 SYGVNS. The CDR3 consists of 14 residues. The V and J ends lost 3 bases and 6 bases respectively, with 12 bases between them. Sequencing used peripheral blood. This chain links TRBV25-1 with TRBJ2-1, with D unclear. The origin of this receptor is a man between 65 and 85 years old with acute or convalescent COVID-19. CDR3 coding DNA: TGTGCCAGCAGTGAGAGGATTCGAGGCAATGAGCAGTTCTTC. It yields the protein CASSERIRGNEQFF.